The 13 T cell receptor beta chains below come from one sample, sequenced in a study of T cells in Graves' hyperthyroidism and ophthalmopathy. Amplification of TCR beta CDR3 regions was performed using RNA transcripts as template. A first-round RT-PCR of the TCR CDR3 used the HTBI primer set. TCRdb recomputed calls from the multiplex PCR reads with MiXCR, one row per CDR3 protein. The sample holds more than 500,000 distinct CDR3 sequences, about 16% seen once. Sequences were obtained from blood. These receptor sequences come from a woman aged 25 to 45 with Graves' hyperthyroidism.

This clonotype was observed many times. V usage is TRBV20-1 and J usage is TRBJ2-3; 9 nucleotides agree with TRBD2. This CDR3 is 15 amino acids long. Germline loops: CDR1 DFQATT, CDR2 SNEGSKA (reference sequence). With 1 base clipped from V and 3 bases from J, the junction kept 5 bases outside the gene matches. CDR3 coding DNA: TGCAGTGCTAGAGGCCTAGCGGGATCAACAGATACGCAGTATTTT. It codes for CSARGLAGSTDTQYF.

The chain employs TRBV6-2 or TRBV6-3 and TRBJ2-7; TRBD2 aligns across 13 bases. Germline CDR1 and CDR2: MNHEY and SVGEGT. V shed 6 bases, J shed 0 bases, and the junction held 8 bases outside the gene matches. The CDR3 covers 17 residues. In nucleotides, the CDR3 is TGTGCCAGCAGCAGTACTAGCGGGAGGGCCCCCTCCTACGAGCAGTACTTC. Translated, it gives CASSSTSGRAPSYEQYF.

This clonotype appeared a few times. The chain recombines TRBV9 with TRBJ2-1; D is perhaps TRBD1 (5 bases). This CDR3 is 13 amino acids long. Trimming shortened V by 0 bases and J by 5 bases, and 6 bases separated the two germline ends. The germline V gene has CDR1 SGDLS and CDR2 YYNGEE. The CDR3 reads CASSVEGDNEQFF. In DNA, the CDR3 is TGTGCCAGCAGCGTAGAAGGGGACAATGAGCAGTTCTTC.

In this sample, this clonotype turned up a few times. The chain carries TRBV11-3 and TRBJ2-7, with 8 bases matching TRBD1. From germline, CDR1 is SGHNT and CDR2 YENEEA. The V and J ends lost 6 bases and 4 bases, in that order; junction bases with no gene match: 11. The CDR3 spans 15 residues. CDR3 coding DNA: TGTGCCAGCAGATTTCGGACAGGGATCGTGTACGAGCAGTACTTC. Translating it yields CASRFRTGIVYEQYF.

This clonotype was seen only a few times. The J gene is TRBJ1-3, the V gene TRBV7-2; unclear D gene. CDR1 and CDR2 (germline): SGHTA, FQGNSA. V lost 5 bases to trimming and J lost 2 bases, with 7 bases between them. The CDR3 loop spans 13 amino acids. The CDR3 DNA reads TGTGCCAGCAGCCTAAAACCTGGAAACACCATATATTTT. It yields the protein CASSLKPGNTIYF.

This chain connects TRBV4-1 to TRBJ2-5; TRBD1 might be the D (6 bases). The ends were cut back, 0 bases at V and 3 bases at J, with 8 bases in the middle. CDR3 size: 14 residues. From germline, CDR1 is MGHRA and CDR2 YSYEKL. CDR3 sequence (DNA): TGCGCCAGCAGCCAAGACAGGGGAGAAGAGACCCAGTACTTC. As protein: CASSQDRGEETQYF.

This clonotype was observed at least ten times. V usage is TRBV27 and J usage is TRBJ2-3; D is ambiguous. The V gene's germline CDR1 is MNHEY and CDR2 SMNVEV (reference sequence). The CDR3 has 13 residues. V was trimmed by 2 bases and J by 5 bases, leaving 8 bases between them. The CDR3 DNA sequence: TGTGCCAGCAGTTTAAATACTGTAGATACGCAGTATTTT. Residues: CASSLNTVDTQYF.

Many counts were recorded for this clonotype. The chain couples TRBV7-8 to TRBJ2-4; 9 positions agree with TRBD1. Germline values: CDR1 SGHVS, CDR2 FQNEAQ. The CDR3 has 16 residues. V lost 0 bases and J lost 10; bases outside the gene matches: 10. CDR3 amino acids: CASSLARGGQGKIQYF. For the CDR3, the DNA is TGTGCCAGCAGCTTAGCTAGGGGGGGACAGGGTAAAATTCAGTACTTC.

This clonotype was recorded at least ten times. This chain uses TRBV12-3 or TRBV12-4 with TRBJ1-1, with 8 bases that match TRBD1. This CDR3 contains 15 residues. After removal of 3 bases from V and 1 base from J, the junction contained 4 bases not matched to a gene. The CDR3 here is CASSFQGTGNTEAFF. The CDR3 DNA reads TGTGCCAGCAGTTTCCAGGGGACAGGGAACACTGAAGCTTTCTTT.

This clonotype was counted ten times or more. The CDR3 sequence is CASTSGPSWSPLHF. CDR3 coding DNA: TGTGCCAGCACCTCCGGACCTTCCTGGTCACCCCTCCACTTT. The V gene is TRBV28, the J gene TRBJ1-6; D is undetermined. Germline V lookup: CDR1 MDHEN, CDR2 SYDVKM. Trimming removed 7 bases from V and 10 bases from J, with 17 bases in between. The CDR3 is made up of 14 amino acids.

There are many counts of this clonotype. The chain has TRBV2 and TRBJ2-2, with TRBD1 matching 9 bases. The CDR3 runs to 14 residues. V lost 6 bases, J lost 5 bases, and 4 bases stayed unmatched. Germline V lookup: CDR1 SNHLY, CDR2 FYNNEI. The CDR3 bases are TGTGCCAGCAGGACGACAGGGGGTACCGGGGAGCTGTTTTTT. As protein: CASRTTGGTGELFF. The whole variable domain, remainder taken from reference TRBV2 and TRBJ2-2, is EPEVTQTPSHQVTQMGQEVILRCVPISNHLYFYWYRQILGQKVEFLVSFYNNEISEKSEIFDDQFSVERPDGSNFTLKIRSTKLEDSAMYFCASRTTGGTGELFFGEGSRLTVL.

This clonotype was recorded once. The chain joins TRBV5-1 to TRBJ2-3; TRBD2 might be the D (5 bases). The germline V gene encodes CDR1 SGHRS and CDR2 YFSETQ. CDR3 length equals 15 residues. V was shortened by 0 bases and J by 2 bases, with 10 bases between the two germline ends. The CDR3 loop reads CASSLGYGLTDTQYF. For the CDR3, the DNA is TGCGCCAGCAGCTTGGGTTACGGACTCACAGATACGCAGTATTTT.

This clonotype was observed a few times. This chain links TRBV5-1 with TRBJ1-4, with a tentative D call TRBD1 (5 bases). Germline CDR1 reads SGHRS; CDR2 reads YFSETQ. The CDR3 extends over 18 amino acids. The V gene lost 0 bases and the J gene lost 5 bases, with 20 bases spanning the gap. Written as DNA, the CDR3 is TGCGCCAGCAGCTTGGGTGGGACGGCCGCGTTCCACAATGAAAAACTGTTTTTT. It is translated as CASSLGGTAAFHNEKLFF.